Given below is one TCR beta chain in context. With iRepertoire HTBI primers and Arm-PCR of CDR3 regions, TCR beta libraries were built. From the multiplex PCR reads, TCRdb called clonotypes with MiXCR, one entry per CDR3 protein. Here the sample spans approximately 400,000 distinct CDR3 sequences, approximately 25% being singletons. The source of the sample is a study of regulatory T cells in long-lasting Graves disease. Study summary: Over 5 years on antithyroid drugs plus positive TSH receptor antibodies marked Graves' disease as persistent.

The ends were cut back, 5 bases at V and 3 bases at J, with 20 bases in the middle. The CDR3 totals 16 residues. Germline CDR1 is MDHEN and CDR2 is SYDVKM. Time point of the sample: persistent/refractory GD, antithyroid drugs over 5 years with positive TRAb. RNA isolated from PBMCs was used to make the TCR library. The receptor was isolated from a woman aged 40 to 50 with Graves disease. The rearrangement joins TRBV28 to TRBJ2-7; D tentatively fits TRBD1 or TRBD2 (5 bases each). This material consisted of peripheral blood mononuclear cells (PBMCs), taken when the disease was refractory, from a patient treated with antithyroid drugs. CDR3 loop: CASSPLHRDRYYEQYF. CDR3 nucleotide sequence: TGTGCCAGCAGTCCCCTGCACCGGGACCGCTACTACGAGCAGTACTTC.